The present TCR beta chain was sequenced within a study of shared T cell receptors in the human thymus. Repertoires were generated with immunoSEQ multiplex PCR, while TCRdb's copy carries only in-frame clones and drops some. The sample holds hundreds of thousands of clones; 87% are singletons and the top ten take more than 0.009%. Looked up from germline, CDR1 is SGHTA and CDR2 is FQGNSA. The J segment lost 8 bases and the V segment lost 6 bases, leaving 15 bases of the junction unmatched. The length of the CDR3 is 15 residues. The same sample was also studied in work on human thymus T cells. That paper adds: Resected material from corrective heart surgery provided the thymus tissue analysed. Thymic and blood repertoires seemed to favor certain V and J genes.

The specimen was thymocytes. The TCR comes from a boy in the first two years of life with a congenital heart defect. The rearrangement uses TRBV7-2 and TRBJ1-2; TRBD1 agrees at 7 bases. In nucleotides, the CDR3 is TGTGCCAGCAGAGCTCGACAGGGACTCTCTGGGGGCTACACCTTC. Its protein is CASRARQGLSGGYTF.